The sample holds a few counts of the clone carrying this T cell receptor (beta chain). Profiling relied on immunoSEQ multiplex PCR, and the TCRdb table lists in-frame clones only, not all of them. The sample lists 160,000 or so clones; 80% to 90% were seen once. The record originates from a study of blood T cell repertoires in COVID-19. Overall study context: From T cells, B-cell-depleted T cells, or PBMCs came the material, which was cDNA or gDNA.

Trimming took 3 bases from V and 4 from J; bases not matched to a gene: 18. The germline CDR1 and CDR2 sequences are SGDLS and YYNGEE. This CDR3 comprises 19 residues. Source material: peripheral blood. The V and J genes are TRBV9 and TRBJ2-5, with TRBD2 matching over 10 bases. This clonotype originated in a human donor in a cohort sampled during active COVID-19. CDR3 sequence reads: CASSETPAPGSGRRETQYF. DNA of the CDR3: TGTGCCAGCAGCGAGACCCCAGCCCCGGGTAGCGGGAGGCGAGAGACCCAGTACTTC. The full variable domain, rest sourced from reference TRBV9 and TRBJ2-5, is DSGVTQTPKHLITATGQRVTLRCSPRSGDLSVYWYQQSLDQGLQFLIQYYNGEERAKGNILERFSAQQFPDLHSELNLSSLELGDSALYFCASSETPAPGSGRRETQYFGPGTRLLVL.